The 17 T cell receptor beta chains in this list originate from one sample, sequenced in a study of PD-1 blockade in mismatch repair-deficient tumors. TCRdb's copy holds only in-frame clones and misses some; the assay was immunoSEQ multiplex PCR. Of 120,000 or so clones listed, about 85% are singletons. Specimen: peripheral blood, collected 44 weeks after starting pembrolizumab. The receptor set was obtained from an adult with mismatch repair-deficient cancer.

The chain recombines TRBV5-1 with TRBJ2-1; no clear D gene. In germline, CDR1 is SGHRS, CDR2 YFSETQ. V was cut by 0 bases and J by 6 bases, with 22 bases left in between. The CDR3 has 18 residues. The CDR3 nucleotides read TGCGCCAGCAGCTTGGAGGCCTACCTAGTGACTCGGTTCAATGAGCAGTTCTTC. Residues: CASSLEAYLVTRFNEQFF.

V gene TRBV7-9 combines with J gene TRBJ1-2; TRBD1 is a possible D gene (6 bases). CDR1 SEHNR and CDR2 FQNEAQ come from the germline V gene (reference sequence). The CDR3 covers 16 residues. V lost 4 bases and J lost 0, with 15 bases in between. The CDR3 region is CASSWGALNSNYGYTF. The CDR3 region has the DNA TGTGCCAGCAGCTGGGGGGCGCTGAACTCTAACTATGGCTACACCTTC.

This clone was seen once. The chain has TRBV28 and TRBJ1-4; D is undetermined. Trimming pared 4 bases from V and 2 bases from J, leaving 11 bases between. The CDR3 contains 15 residues. From germline, CDR1 is MDHEN and CDR2 SYDVKM. CDR3 coding DNA: TGTGCCAGCAGTTCCCCGACGCAGACTAATGAAAAACTGTTTTTT. This translates into CASSSPTQTNEKLFF.

The gene calls are TRBV29-1 and TRBJ1-2; 10 nucleotides line up with TRBD1. The CDR3 has 12 amino acids. With 3 bases clipped from V and 8 bases from J, the junction kept 3 bases outside the gene matches. Germline CDR1 is SQVTM and CDR2 is ANQGSEA. CDR3 in amino acids: CSVEGTGVGYTF. For the CDR3, the DNA is TGCAGCGTTGAGGGGACAGGGGTAGGCTACACCTTC.

In its sample, this clone was seen a few times. The gene calls are TRBV6-4 and TRBJ2-3, with 12 positions matching TRBD1. Per the germline V gene, CDR1 is MRHNA and CDR2 is SNTAGT. This CDR3 comprises 16 residues. V trimming: 0 bases; J trimming: 4 bases; junction bases outside the gene matches: 2. CDR3 sequence: CASSDSGTGGADTQYF. The CDR3 nucleotides read TGTGCCAGCAGTGACTCCGGGACAGGGGGCGCAGATACGCAGTATTTT.

Details on this clone: Other nucleotide sequences in the sample specify the same CDR3. The chain employs TRBV27 and TRBJ1-1; D is undetermined. The CDR3 length is 11 residues. V was trimmed by 3 bases and J by 5 bases, leaving 4 bases between them. The V gene's germline CDR1 is MNHEY and CDR2 SMNVEV (reference sequence). In DNA, the CDR3 is TGTGCCAGCAGTTTGGGGACTGAAGCTTTCTTT. Protein sequence: CASSLGTEAFF.

The chain has TRBV11-2 and TRBJ2-3; D might be TRBD1 (5 bases). Germline-derived CDR1 and CDR2 are SGHAT and FQNNGV. This CDR3 comprises 16 residues. V was cut by 4 bases and J by 0 bases, with 14 bases left in between. The chain's CDR3 is CASSSKLRTSTDTQYF. CDR3 nucleotide sequence: TGTGCCAGCAGCTCAAAGCTCAGGACAAGCACAGATACGCAGTATTTT. Variable domain in full (rest from reference TRBV11-2 and TRBJ2-3): EAGVAQSPRYKIIEKRQSVAFWCNPISGHATLYWYQQILGQGPKLLIQFQNNGVVDDSQLPKDRFSAERLKGVDSTLKIQPAKLEDSAVYLCASSSKLRTSTDTQYFGPGTRLTVL.

J is TRBJ2-7 and V is TRBV6-5, with D tentatively TRBD1 or TRBD2 (5 bases each). The CDR3 sequence is 13 residues long. Germline CDR1 reads MNHEY; CDR2 reads SVGAGI. V lost 7 bases and J lost 2, with 12 bases in between. CDR3 protein: CASTGTETYEQYF. The CDR3 nucleotides read TGTGCCAGCACAGGGACCGAGACCTACGAGCAGTACTTC.

The chain is built from TRBV11-2 and TRBJ2-2, with no clear D. V was cut by 1 base and J by 2 bases, with 8 bases left in between. In germline, CDR1 is SGHAT, CDR2 FQNNGV. This CDR3 has 15 amino acids. In DNA, the CDR3 is TGTGCCAGCAGCTTAGTGATGGGAAACACCGGGGAGCTGTTTTTT. This encodes CASSLVMGNTGELFF. The full variable domain, in which reference TRBV11-2 and TRBJ2-2 provide the parts outside the CDR3, is EAGVAQSPRYKIIEKRQSVAFWCNPISGHATLYWYQQILGQGPKLLIQFQNNGVVDDSQLPKDRFSAERLKGVDSTLKIQPAKLEDSAVYLCASSLVMGNTGELFFGEGSRLTVL.

The V and J genes are TRBV5-1 and TRBJ2-1; 10 positions match TRBD2. The germline gives CDR1 SGHRS, CDR2 YFSETQ. The CDR3 spans 17 residues. Losses at the gene ends were 0 bases for V and 7 bases for J; bases not matched to a gene: 10. This CDR3 reads CASSLAVLAGVSNEQFF. The CDR3 DNA sequence: TGCGCCAGCAGCTTGGCCGTTCTAGCGGGAGTGAGTAATGAGCAGTTCTTC.

This sequence joins TRBV12-5 and TRBJ2-7, with TRBD1 matching 8 bases. The CDR3 loop spans 15 amino acids. From germline, CDR1 is LGHNT and CDR2 FRNRAP. J was trimmed by 3 bases and V by 1 base; bases with no gene match: 5. The CDR3: CASGLGDRGIYEQYF. For the CDR3, the DNA is TGTGCTAGTGGTTTGGGTGACAGGGGTATCTACGAGCAGTACTTC.

The chain recombines TRBV30 with TRBJ1-2, with TRBD1 matching 7 bases. V dropped 2 bases and J dropped 4; count of bases not matched to a gene: 13. Germline V lookup: CDR1 GTSNPN, CDR2 SVGIG (reference sequence). This CDR3 is built from 16 residues. CDR3 amino acids: CAWSLIGQASGYGYTF. The CDR3 coding sequence is TGTGCCTGGAGTCTCATTGGACAGGCCTCCGGCTATGGCTACACCTTC.

As DNA, the CDR3 is TGCGCCAGCAGCTTGGGGGCCTTAGGGGGGGAGACCCAGTACTTC. Residues: CASSLGALGGETQYF. The chain joins TRBV5-1 to TRBJ2-5; TRBD1 or TRBD2 may be the D gene (6 bases each). Trimming removed 0 bases at V and 5 bases at J, with 14 bases between. Germline V gene lookup returns CDR1 SGHRS and CDR2 YFSETQ. This CDR3 is 15 amino acids long.

This clone was detected once. DNA for the CDR3: TGCGCCAGCAGCCGGGGACAGGGAAGTTTCTACGAGCAGTACTTC. Its translation: CASSRGQGSFYEQYF. V usage is TRBV4-1 and J usage is TRBJ2-5; the match to TRBD1 covers 9 bases. The DNA end is more similar to TRBJ2-7, so the J call may be wrong. Germline V gives CDR1 MGHRA, CDR2 YSYEKL. The CDR3 sequence is 15 residues long.

The chain has TRBV6-6 and TRBJ1-1; 12 bases line up with TRBD1. The CDR3 sequence is 16 residues long. Germline CDR1 MNHNY, CDR2 SVGAGI (reference sequence). V shed 9 bases and J 3 bases; nucleotides not matched to a gene: 11. The CDR3 DNA is TGTGCCAGTTACGGGACAGGGGGCAAGGGGGACACTGAAGCTTTCTTT. Translating it yields CASYGTGGKGDTEAFF.

The V gene is TRBV21-1, the J gene TRBJ2-2. TRBV21-1 is a recognized pseudogene. The CDR3 runs 16 residues. The CDR3 nucleotides read TGTGCCAGCATGCCCAGGTGGGGGGCGGACACCGGGGAGCTGTTTTTT. This sequence encodes CASMPRWGADTGELFF.

The chain recombines TRBV14 with TRBJ2-1, with 12 bases aligning to TRBD2. Germline CDR1 and CDR2: SGHDN and FVKESK. This CDR3 spans 17 amino acids. Trimming took 1 base from V and 5 from J; bases not matched to a gene: 6. The CDR3 loop reads CASSQGLASGRDNEQFF. CDR3 bases: TGTGCCAGCAGCCAAGGATTGGCTAGCGGGAGGGACAATGAGCAGTTCTTC. Together with reference TRBV14 and TRBJ2-1, the CDR3 gives the full variable domain: EAGVTQFPSHSVIEKGQTVTLRCDPISGHDNLYWYRRVMGKEIKFLLHFVKESKQDESGMPNNRFLAERTGGTYSTLKVQPAELEDSGVYFCASSQGLASGRDNEQFFGPGTRLTVL.